Reported below is one T cell receptor (beta chain). No cognate antigen has been identified for it. Base qualities are not recorded, but no much larger clone differs from it by a single base. The sample belongs to a study of blood T cell repertoires in COVID-19 (TCRdb year 2020). About the full investigation: Collaborator samples came from the United States, Italy and Spain and covered acute and convalescent phases of COVID-19. Samples came from the ongoing ImmuneRACE study (first 160 participants) plus 1,254 subjects from 6 global collaborators. The repertoires were made available in a free public database intended to serve as a resource for research on the immune response to SARS-CoV-2. The material from the prospective study consisted of cDNA or gDNA derived from T cells, B-cell-depleted T cells, or PBMCs. Where available, HLA class I and class II types were taken from metadata supplied by the sample provider and were not determined by assay-based typing. Sample metadata almost always included a de-identified subject ID, COVID-19 status, age in years and sex. Subjects who had been exposed to COVID-19, were actively infected with it, or had recovered from it provided the deeply sampled blood TCRbeta repertoires that made up the dataset. The investigation overall reported the following: Clinical and demographic metadata were provided uncurated, with the amount varying by source and participant.

TCRbeta CDR3 regions were amplified from genomic DNA using the immunoSEQ Assay, a bias-controlled multiplex PCR. In the source study's methods: The number of nucleated cells in each sample was estimated by amplification of reference gene primers within the assay. To quantify the absolute abundance of each unique TCRbeta CDR3 rearrangement, sequence reads were collapsed and filtered. For each sample, productive Simpson clonality was calculated as the square root of Simpson's diversity index over productive rearrangements. TCRdb re-hosts the immuneACCESS table, in-frame sequences only. Its copies lack some clones; in the studies checked, an unresolved V gene accounts for under half of them, and the cause for the rest is not known. V and J calls plus clone size are reproduced from that table; the DNA served to infer D and trimming. The sample profile shows 90,000 to 150,000 clones; about 80% of them were found once. The ten most abundant clones make up around 4.1% of the sample.

Collaborating institutions collected whole blood in K2EDTA tubes following their own protocols. For TCRbeta analysis, collaborators shipped samples in one of three forms: frozen whole blood, isolated PBMCs, or DNA extracted from either of those sample types. CDR1 and CDR2, per the germline V gene, are SGHRS and YFSETQ. Unmatched junction bases come to 9, with V trimmed by 6 bases and J by 2 bases. The CDR3 measures 15 amino acids from cysteine to phenylalanine. Just CDR3 DNA is preserved here, 45 bases in frame from base 1. This sequence was found in a woman older than 75 with acute or convalescent COVID-19. The V gene is TRBV5-1 and the J gene is TRBJ2-3; 7 bases in the junction line up with TRBD2. The sequenced sample consisted of peripheral blood. CDR3 sequence: CASTPGAGPTDTQYF. The DNA reads as follows: TGCGCCAGCACCCCAGGAGCGGGGCCCACAGATACGCAGTATTTT.